These T cell receptor beta chains were read from a single sample in a study of response to subunit inactivated influenza vaccine. TCRdb used MiXCR to reprocess the RT-PCR reads, holding one entry per CDR3 protein. The sample carries approximately 500,000 distinct CDR3 sequences, about an eighth recorded once. This specimen was PBMCs from blood, taken 40 to 50 days after vaccination. The receptors here all came from a man aged 45-65 years who received an inactivated influenza vaccine. Each CDR3 is given with its conserved first and last residue. The order of the fields is V gene, J gene, clone size, D gene, CDR3 protein, CDR3 DNA. A D gene is named only where the DNA matches it firmly. Clone size is shown for a subset of rows, as once, few, many or a class of expanded clone.

V: TRBV12-3/TRBV12-4
J: TRBJ1-4
size: .
D: .
CDR3: CASDLSVVAEKLFF
DNA: TGTGCCAGCGACCTCTCAGTCGTTGCGGAAAAACTGTTTTTT

V: TRBV9
J: TRBJ2-3
size: many
D: .
CDR3: CASSVDPGDTQYF
DNA: TGTGCCAGCAGCGTAGACCCCGGGGATACGCAGTATTTT

V: TRBV11-2
J: TRBJ2-7
size: few
D: .
CDR3: CASSLVPQKGYEQYF
DNA: TGTGCCAGCAGCTTAGTCCCTCAGAAGGGCTACGAGCAGTACTTC

V: TRBV11-2
J: TRBJ2-1
size: .
D: .
CDR3: CASSATTAIQFF
DNA: TGTGCCAGCAGCGCGACGACAGCGATTCAGTTCTTC

V: TRBV18
J: TRBJ2-1
size: .
D: TRBD2
CDR3: CASSPNAGDEQFF
DNA: TGTGCCAGCTCACCGAACGCGGGGGACGAGCAGTTCTTC

V: TRBV12-3/TRBV12-4
J: TRBJ1-4
size: few
D: TRBD1
CDR3: CASSLGTGGATNEKLFF
DNA: TGTGCCAGCAGTTTAGGGACAGGGGGCGCGACTAATGAAAAACTGTTTTTT

V: TRBV10-3
J: TRBJ2-3
size: .
D: .
CDR3: CAIRESTDTQYF
DNA: TGTGCCATCAGGGAGTCGACAGATACGCAGTATTTT

V: TRBV7-2
J: TRBJ2-3
size: few
D: TRBD2
CDR3: CASSFISGRVYTQYF
DNA: TGTGCCAGCAGCTTTATTAGCGGGAGGGTGTATACGCAGTATTTT

V: TRBV10-3
J: TRBJ2-7
size: .
D: .
CDR3: CAISESTGPYEQYF
DNA: TGTGCCATCAGTGAGTCGACAGGACCCTACGAGCAGTACTTC

V: TRBV6-5
J: TRBJ2-2
size: many
D: .
CDR3: CASSYSDRTGELFF
DNA: TGTGCCAGCAGTTATTCCGACAGAACCGGGGAGCTGTTTTTT

V: TRBV20-1
J: TRBJ2-7
size: few
D: .
CDR3: CSASAASDSYEQYF
DNA: TGCAGTGCTAGTGCCGCGTCGGACTCCTACGAGCAGTACTTC

V: TRBV5-1
J: TRBJ1-1
size: .
D: .
CDR3: CASSLDYGRTEAFF
DNA: TGCGCCAGCAGCTTGGACTACGGAAGGACTGAAGCTTTCTTT

V: TRBV7-8
J: TRBJ2-7
size: few
D: TRBD2
CDR3: CASRPAGAGWSEQYF
DNA: TGTGCCAGCAGACCAGCGGGAGCAGGTTGGAGCGAGCAGTACTTC

V: TRBV12-3/TRBV12-4
J: TRBJ2-3
size: few
D: .
CDR3: CASSFSGAHRQYF
DNA: TGTGCCAGCAGTTTCTCCGGGGCCCATAGGCAGTATTTT

V: TRBV29-1
J: TRBJ1-5
size: many
D: .
CDR3: CSVGSGTSNQPQHF
DNA: TGCAGCGTTGGCTCCGGGACATCGAATCAGCCCCAGCATTTT

V: TRBV7-2
J: TRBJ1-1
size: few
D: .
CDR3: CASSLDREAEAFF
DNA: TGTGCCAGCAGCTTAGACAGGGAGGCTGAAGCTTTCTTT

V: TRBV20-1
J: TRBJ1-1
size: .
D: .
CDR3: CSARVQGVTEAFF
DNA: TGCAGTGCTAGAGTTCAGGGAGTTACTGAAGCTTTCTTT

V: TRBV11-2
J: TRBJ2-2
size: few
D: .
CDR3: CASSLQVVAKSNTGELFF
DNA: TGTGCCAGCAGCCTCCAGGTAGTGGCCAAATCGAACACCGGGGAGCTGTTTTTT

V: TRBV4-2
J: TRBJ1-4
size: few
D: .
CDR3: CASSPFATNEKLFF
DNA: TGTGCCAGCAGCCCCTTCGCAACTAATGAAAAACTGTTTTTT

V: TRBV13
J: TRBJ2-7
size: many
D: .
CDR3: CASKLGFRDGYYEQYF
DNA: TGTGCCAGCAAGCTTGGGTTTAGGGACGGCTACTACGAGCAGTACTTC

V: TRBV5-1
J: TRBJ2-1
size: .
D: .
CDR3: CASSLSPDNEQFF
DNA: TGCGCCAGCAGCTTGTCACCTGACAATGAGCAGTTCTTC

V: TRBV7-6
J: TRBJ1-2
size: many
D: TRBD1
CDR3: CASSLSVTGEYGYTF
DNA: TGTGCCAGCAGCTTATCCGTAACAGGGGAATATGGCTACACCTTC

V: TRBV20-1
J: TRBJ1-4
size: .
D: TRBD1
CDR3: CSATKPGGGEKLFF
DNA: TGCAGTGCCACTAAGCCAGGGGGTGGTGAAAAACTGTTTTTT

V: TRBV11-2
J: TRBJ2-7
size: .
D: TRBD1
CDR3: CASSSFSGGCDEQYF
DNA: TGTGCCAGCAGCTCTTTCTCAGGGGGATGTGACGAGCAGTACTTC

V: TRBV12-3/TRBV12-4
J: TRBJ1-5
size: few
D: .
CDR3: CASSAQGVGNQPQHF
DNA: TGTGCCAGCAGTGCGCAGGGCGTGGGCAATCAGCCCCAGCATTTT

V: TRBV7-3
J: TRBJ2-3
size: .
D: .
CDR3: CASSQSGLGRDTQYF
DNA: TGTGCCAGCAGCCAGAGCGGGTTAGGCCGGGATACGCAGTATTTT

V: TRBV12-3/TRBV12-4
J: TRBJ2-1
size: few
D: .
CDR3: CASSTSPARNEQFF
DNA: TGTGCCAGCAGTACTTCCCCGGCCCGCAATGAGCAGTTCTTC

V: TRBV4-3
J: TRBJ2-5
size: few
D: TRBD2
CDR3: CASSQDPLAGGPQSETQYF
DNA: TGCGCCAGCAGCCAAGATCCCCTAGCGGGAGGGCCTCAATCAGAGACCCAGTACTTC

V: TRBV6-5
J: TRBJ1-1
size: .
D: TRBD1
CDR3: CASSSGGGEAFF
DNA: TGTGCCAGCAGTTCAGGGGGCGGTGAAGCTTTCTTT

V: TRBV4-3
J: TRBJ2-1
size: .
D: .
CDR3: CASTLRAAVSSYNEQFF
DNA: TGCGCCAGCACCTTACGGGCAGCGGTTAGCTCCTACAATGAGCAGTTCTTC

V: TRBV7-8
J: TRBJ1-2
size: few
D: TRBD1
CDR3: CASSRDRDGYGYTF
DNA: TGTGCCAGCAGCCGAGACAGGGACGGCTATGGCTACACCTTC

V: TRBV11-3
J: TRBJ2-1
size: .
D: TRBD2
CDR3: CASSLRSSGRVEQFF
DNA: TGTGCCAGCAGCTTACGATCTAGCGGGAGGGTTGAGCAGTTCTTC

V: TRBV28
J: TRBJ2-7
size: .
D: .
CDR3: CASSLPGHYEQYF
DNA: TGTGCCAGCAGCCTTCCGGGACACTACGAGCAGTACTTC

V: TRBV12-3/TRBV12-4
J: TRBJ2-3
size: .
D: TRBD1
CDR3: CTSCYPGTGLVTDTQYF
DNA: TGTACCAGCTGCTATCCCGGGACAGGGCTGGTCACAGATACGCAGTATTTT

V: TRBV12-3/TRBV12-4
J: TRBJ1-1
size: few
D: .
CDR3: CASRSITGGDTEAFF
DNA: TGTGCCAGCAGATCGATAACCGGTGGAGACACTGAAGCTTTCTTT

V: TRBV6-6
J: TRBJ2-7
size: many
D: .
CDR3: CASSTRTAEEQYF
DNA: TGTGCCAGCAGTACACGGACGGCGGAAGAGCAGTACTTC

V: TRBV12-3/TRBV12-4
J: TRBJ2-3
size: few
D: TRBD2
CDR3: CASGLAGGTTDTQYF
DNA: TGTGCCAGTGGACTAGCGGGAGGGACCACAGATACGCAGTATTTT

V: TRBV7-4
J: TRBJ2-4
size: .
D: .
CDR3: CASSKLGLAEAKNIQYF
DNA: TGTGCCAGCAGCAAGCTGGGACTCGCCGAGGCCAAAAACATTCAGTACTTC

V: TRBV25-1
J: TRBJ2-1
size: .
D: TRBD1
CDR3: CASKTGGDYNEQFF
DNA: TGTGCCAGCAAAACAGGGGGCGACTACAATGAGCAGTTCTTC

V: TRBV9
J: TRBJ2-1
size: few
D: .
CDR3: CASSLKAELYNEQFF
DNA: TGTGCCAGCAGCCTAAAAGCGGAGCTTTACAATGAGCAGTTCTTC

V: TRBV5-1
J: TRBJ2-1
size: many
D: .
CDR3: CASSLEPGAPGEQFF
DNA: TGCGCCAGCAGCTTGGAGCCAGGGGCTCCCGGTGAGCAGTTCTTC